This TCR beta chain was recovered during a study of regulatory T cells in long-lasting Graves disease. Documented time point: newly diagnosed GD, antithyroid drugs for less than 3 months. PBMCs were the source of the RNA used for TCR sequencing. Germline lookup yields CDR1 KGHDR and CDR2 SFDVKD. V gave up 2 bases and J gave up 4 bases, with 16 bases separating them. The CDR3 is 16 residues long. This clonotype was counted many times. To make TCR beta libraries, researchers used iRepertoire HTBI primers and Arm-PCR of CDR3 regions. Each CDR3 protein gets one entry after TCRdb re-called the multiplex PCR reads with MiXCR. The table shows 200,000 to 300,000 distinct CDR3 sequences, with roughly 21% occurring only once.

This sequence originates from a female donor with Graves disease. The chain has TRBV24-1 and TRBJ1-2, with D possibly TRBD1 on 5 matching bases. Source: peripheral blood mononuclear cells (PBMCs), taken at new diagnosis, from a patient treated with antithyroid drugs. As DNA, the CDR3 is TGTGCCACCAGTGATTCCCAGGGCGGAACCCTCTATGGCTACACCTTC. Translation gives CATSDSQGGTLYGYTF.